The clone carrying this T cell receptor (beta chain) was observed a single time. Its target is not known. The sample comes from a study of PD-L1 blockade in urothelial cancer. In the study overall: Men with urothelial cancer arising in the bladder made up most of the 29 patients. Researchers looked at the blood 3 weeks (second dose) and 6 weeks after treatment began. Findings of the study overall: It was durable-benefit patients whose tumor-associated blood clones expanded more at 3 weeks.

For each patient, 1 to 8 samples were obtained, pretreatment and on-treatment. Sequencing used immunoSEQ multiplex PCR; TCRdb keeps in-frame clones, though not all of them. The table lists some 80,000 clones, around 87% of them singletons. J gave up 1 base and V 5 bases, and 16 bases lay outside the gene matches. Germline V gene lookup returns CDR1 SQVTM and CDR2 ANQGSEA. The CDR3 contains 17 residues. V and J are TRBV29-1 and TRBJ2-5; 7 bases are a match to TRBD1. The material sequenced was PBMCs, taken around atezolizumab (anti-PD-L1) treatment. This receptor was obtained from a woman in her 70s with urothelial cancer. The CDR3 bases are TGCAGCGTTTTAGGCCCGCTCACGAGGGGGCCCCAAGAGACCCAGTACTTC. Amino acids: CSVLGPLTRGPQETQYF.